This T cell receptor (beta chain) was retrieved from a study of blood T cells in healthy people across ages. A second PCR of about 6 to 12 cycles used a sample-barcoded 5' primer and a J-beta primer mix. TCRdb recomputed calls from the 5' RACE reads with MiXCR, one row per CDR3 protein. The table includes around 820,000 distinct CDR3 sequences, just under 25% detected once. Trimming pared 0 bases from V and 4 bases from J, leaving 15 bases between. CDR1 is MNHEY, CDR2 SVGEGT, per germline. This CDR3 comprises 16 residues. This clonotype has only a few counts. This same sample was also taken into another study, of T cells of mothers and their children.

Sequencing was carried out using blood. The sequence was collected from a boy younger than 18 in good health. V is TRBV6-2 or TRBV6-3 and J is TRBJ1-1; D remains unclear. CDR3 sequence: CASSYSISAATTEAFF. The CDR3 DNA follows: TGTGCCAGCAGTTACTCGATTTCCGCGGCTACCACTGAAGCTTTCTTT.